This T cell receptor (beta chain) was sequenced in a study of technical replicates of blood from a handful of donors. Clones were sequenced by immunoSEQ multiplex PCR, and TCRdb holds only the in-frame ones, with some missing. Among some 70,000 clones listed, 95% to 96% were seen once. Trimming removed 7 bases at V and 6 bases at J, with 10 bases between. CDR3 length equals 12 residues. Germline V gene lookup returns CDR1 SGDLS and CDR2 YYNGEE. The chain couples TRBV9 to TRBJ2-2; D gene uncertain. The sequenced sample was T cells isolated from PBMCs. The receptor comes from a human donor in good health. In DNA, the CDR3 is TGTGCCAGCGAATCGATAGCCGGGGAGCTGTTTTTT. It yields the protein CASESIAGELFF. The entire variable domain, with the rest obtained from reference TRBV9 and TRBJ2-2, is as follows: DSGVTQTPKHLITATGQRVTLRCSPRSGDLSVYWYQQSLDQGLQFLIQYYNGEERAKGNILERFSAQQFPDLHSELNLSSLELGDSALYFCASESIAGELFFGEGSRLTVL.